The 9 T cell receptor beta chains below were found in one sample sequenced in a study of shared clonotypes between healthy human individuals. The method was immunoSEQ multiplex PCR; TCRdb's version includes in-frame clones alone and lacks a portion of them. This repertoire shows a few million clones, more than 80% found once; its top ten account for over 0.12%. Input material: naive CD4+ T cells sorted from blood. The sample's subset: CD45RA+ positively selected. These receptors all come from a man between 18 and 29 years old in good health.

V gene TRBV4-3 combines with J gene TRBJ2-1; 7 positions match TRBD2. CDR3 size: 17 residues. Germline lookup yields CDR1 LGHNA and CDR2 YSLEER. The ends lost 0 bases at V and 10 bases at J; junction bases unmatched: 15. CDR3 DNA sequence: TGCGCCAGCAGCCAAGAAGGGAGGGCTTCCAGCCGGGAGGAGCAGTTCTTC. It specifies CASSQEGRASSREEQFF.

The V and J genes are TRBV6-5 and TRBJ1-1; perhaps TRBD1 as D (5 bases). The germline V and J ends were trimmed by 7 bases and 5 bases, with 14 bases remaining between them. Germline CDR1 reads MNHEY; CDR2 reads SVGAGI. This CDR3 is built from 13 residues. CDR3: CASTRGGGTEAFF. For the CDR3, the DNA is TGTGCCAGCACTAGGGGCGGGGGGACTGAAGCTTTCTTT.

The chain employs TRBV9 and TRBJ2-1, with D maybe TRBD2 (6 bases). CDR3 size: 13 residues. Germline V gene lookup returns CDR1 SGDLS and CDR2 YYNGEE. The V end was cut by 4 bases, the J end by 14 bases, with 19 bases between. CDR3 protein: CASSSYHRDSKFF. CDR3 sequence (DNA): TGTGCCAGCAGCTCATACCACCGGGACTCTAAGTTCTTC.

The chain has TRBV11-2 and TRBJ2-3; D is uncertain. Germline CDR1 SGHAT, CDR2 FQNNGV. The germline V and J ends were trimmed by 1 base and 6 bases, with 14 bases remaining between them. This CDR3 is built from 15 residues. The DNA for the CDR3 is TGTGCCAGCAGCTTAGCCCCCACCCCTTTGGATACGCAGTATTTT. This encodes CASSLAPTPLDTQYF.

This clone was picked up one time. The chain has TRBV6-6 and TRBJ2-5, with TRBD2 matching 7 bases. The CDR3 is 14 amino acids. Germline assignment: CDR1 MNHNY and CDR2 SVGAGI (reference sequence). V shed 7 bases and J 4 bases; nucleotides not matched to a gene: 9. The CDR3 DNA is TGTGCCAGCACCAAGGCGGGAGAATCAGAGACCCAGTACTTC. Translation gives CASTKAGESETQYF.

The chain joins TRBV12-5 to TRBJ1-1; 7 nucleotides agree with TRBD1. The ends lost 8 bases at V and 0 bases at J; junction bases unmatched: 6. CDR3 size: 14 residues. CDR1 and CDR2 (germline): LGHNT, FRNRAP. Here the CDR3 reads CASSGTAMNTEAFF. CDR3 coding DNA: TGTGCTAGTAGTGGGACAGCTATGAACACTGAAGCTTTCTTT.

The chain has TRBV29-1 and TRBJ2-1; 8 nucleotides align to TRBD1. The CDR3 loop spans 14 amino acids. The trim removed 3 bases at V and 4 bases at J, leaving 5 bases unmatched. Germline values: CDR1 SQVTM, CDR2 ANQGSEA. The CDR3 DNA follows: TGCAGCGTTGAGGTTGGGACAGGATACAATGAGCAGTTCTTC. It codes for CSVEVGTGYNEQFF.

V is TRBV30 and J is TRBJ1-6; no definite D call. Germline V gene lookup returns CDR1 GTSNPN and CDR2 SVGIG (reference sequence). The CDR3 runs 13 residues. V lost 3 bases and J lost 10, with 13 bases in between. The CDR3 region has the DNA TGTGCCTGGAGAAACAACAGAGACTCACCCCTCCACTTT. Translated: CAWRNNRDSPLHF.

The V gene is TRBV27, the J gene TRBJ1-2; tentative D call: TRBD1 (5 bases). Germline V gene data show CDR1 as MNHEY and CDR2 as SMNVEV (reference sequence). This CDR3 has 14 residues. Trimming cost V 6 bases and J 1 base, with 12 bases left between them. DNA of the CDR3: TGTGCCAGCAGGAGTTCAGGGAGTAACTATGGCTACACCTTC. It specifies CASRSSGSNYGYTF.